The clone carrying this T cell receptor beta chain appeared a few times. Germline CDR1 reads DFQATT; CDR2 reads SNEGSKA (reference sequence). CDR3 length: 11 amino acids. Trimming stripped 4 bases from V and 5 bases from J, with 6 bases between. TCRdb re-called the RT-PCR reads with MiXCR, one entry per CDR3 protein. The table has around 300,000 distinct CDR3 sequences, roughly 22% seen once; the top ten hold about a tenth. The record originates from a study of response to subunit inactivated influenza vaccine. This clonotype was sampled from a man aged 50 to 69 who received an inactivated influenza vaccine. The gene calls are TRBV20-1 and TRBJ2-1; D gene ambiguous. The sequencing used PBMCs from blood, collected about 20 months after vaccination. The CDR3 DNA is TGCAGTGCTAAACACAACAATGAGCAGTTCTTC. This codes for CSAKHNNEQFF.